What follows are 3 T cell receptor beta chains derived from one specimen sequenced in a study of Tregs in tolerant kidney transplant recipients. Measured with immunoSEQ multiplex PCR; TCRdb has only the in-frame clones, and not every one. The table lists about 68,000 clones, 84% of them singletons. The sequencing input was CD4+ T cells from blood. Receptor source: a human donor in good health.

The chain links TRBV6-6 to TRBJ1-1; D is undetermined. This CDR3 has 13 residues. Between the trimmed V and J ends, which lost 6 bases and 5 bases, there was a span of 13 bases. Looked up from germline, CDR1 is MNHNY and CDR2 is SVGAGI (reference sequence). CDR3 DNA sequence: TGTGCCAGCAGGACACCGTCGGGTACTGAAGCTTTCTTT. Translating it yields CASRTPSGTEAFF.

This chain uses TRBV7-9 with TRBJ1-2; D remains unclear. V dropped 1 base and J dropped 6 bases, with 18 bases sitting between them. This CDR3 spans 16 amino acids. Per the germline V gene, CDR1 is SEHNR and CDR2 is FQNEAQ (reference sequence). In nucleotides, the CDR3 is TGTGCCAGCAGCTTAGGCTTCGGGAGGGAATCGGATGGCTACACCTTC. Its protein product is CASSLGFGRESDGYTF.

The chain recombines TRBV28 with TRBJ1-2, with D maybe TRBD1 (5 bases). From germline, CDR1 is MDHEN and CDR2 SYDVKM. The ends were cut back, 8 bases at V and 0 bases at J, with 7 bases in the middle. The CDR3 runs 12 residues. CDR3 in DNA: TGTGCCAGCGGGGGGTCTAACTATGGCTACACCTTC. Translation gives CASGGSNYGYTF.